This T cell receptor beta chain was sequenced for a study of blood T cell repertoires in COVID-19. Participants spanned ages about 18 to 95 years and resided in 20 to 30 US areas. Clinical history as reported by participants underpinned cohort assignment. The V and J ends lost 1 base and 0 bases, in that order; junction bases with no gene match: 11. There are 19 residues in the CDR3. Germline lookup yields CDR1 MGHRA and CDR2 YSYEKL. In the authors' workflow: Counts of nucleated cells, estimated from reference gene primer amplification, were obtained. Clones were read by immunoSEQ multiplex PCR, and TCRdb kept only the in-frame ones, dropping some. D and trimming come from the DNA, and the V and J calls and clone size come from that table. The sample shows 300,000 to 400,000 clones, approximately 90% of them seen only once.

The sample was PBMCs or T cells enriched from blood (not recorded which). This TCR derives from a woman aged 25 to 45 who had been exposed to COVID-19. The chain links TRBV4-1 to TRBJ1-5, with 8 bases matching TRBD1. This CDR3 is CASSQGGTGRMYSNQPQHF. CDR3 coding DNA: TGCGCCAGCAGCCAAGGCGGGACAGGAAGGATGTATAGCAATCAGCCCCAGCATTTT.